This TCR beta chain was observed in a study of blood T cell repertoires in COVID-19. Here immunoSEQ multiplex PCR was the method, and the copy in TCRdb shows in-frame clones only, minus some. The data show approximately 200,000 clones, about 86% seen once. V was clipped by 1 base and J by 1 base, with 10 bases between them. CDR3 size: 15 residues. In germline, CDR1 is SGHAT, CDR2 FQNNGV. The TCR originated in a woman in her twenties or thirties who had been exposed to COVID-19. The chain couples TRBV11-2 to TRBJ1-2, with D hard to call. Sample: PBMCs or T cells enriched from blood (not recorded which). CDR3 DNA sequence: TGTGCCAGCAGCTTAGGAGGCTGGAGTAACTATGGCTACACCTTC. Translation gives CASSLGGWSNYGYTF. The full variable domain, rest sourced from reference TRBV11-2 and TRBJ1-2, is EAGVAQSPRYKIIEKRQSVAFWCNPISGHATLYWYQQILGQGPKLLIQFQNNGVVDDSQLPKDRFSAERLKGVDSTLKIQPAKLEDSAVYLCASSLGGWSNYGYTFGSGTRLTVV.